A selection of T cell receptor beta chains follows, all from one sample in a study of Graves' ophthalmopathy and Graves' hyperthyroidism. TCRdb reprocessed the multiplex PCR reads via MiXCR and lists one record per CDR3 protein. The sample contains about 400,000 distinct CDR3 sequences, about a sixth of which appear only once. The sample consisted of peripheral blood. The receptors come from a woman aged 18-29 years with Graves' ophthalmopathy. Both conserved end residues are part of each CDR3. The D gene is left open where the match is weak. Where a row states a size, it is once, few, many or the class of an expanded clone; other rows omit it.

NA	TRBV19	TRBJ1-5	NA	CASSKRANNQPQHF	TGTGCCAGTAGTAAGCGGGCTAACAATCAGCCCCAGCATTTT
TRBD2	TRBV4-3	TRBJ2-5	many	CASSQMGGGNQETQYF	TGCGCCAGCAGCCAAATGGGGGGAGGGAACCAAGAGACCCAGTACTTC
NA	TRBV28	TRBJ1-2	many	CASRTEWIYGYTF	TGTGCCAGCAGGACGGAGTGGATCTATGGCTACACCTTC
TRBD2	TRBV7-2	TRBJ2-4	NA	CASSPSSGRNIQYF	TGTGCCAGCAGCCCTTCTAGCGGGAGGAACATTCAGTACTTC
NA	TRBV28	TRBJ2-5	NA	CATHPGPEETQYF	TGTGCCACACATCCTGGACCCGAAGAGACCCAGTACTTC
NA	TRBV6-5	TRBJ1-6	many	CASSYVAGENSPLHF	TGTGCCAGCAGTTACGTGGCAGGGGAAAATTCACCCCTCCACTTT
TRBD1	TRBV12-3/TRBV12-4	TRBJ2-5	many	CASSLGTGPQETQYF	TGTGCCAGCAGCCTAGGGACAGGGCCTCAAGAGACCCAGTACTTC
NA	TRBV20-1	TRBJ1-6	NA	CSARAGSSSGNSPLHF	TGCAGTGCTAGAGCCGGATCCTCCAGCGGTAATTCACCCCTCCACTTT
TRBD1	TRBV20-1	TRBJ1-2	many	CSALPPGTGSRGYTF	TGCAGTGCCCTACCTCCCGGGACAGGGTCTCGTGGCTACACCTTC
TRBD1	TRBV6-2/TRBV6-3	TRBJ1-1	many	CASSYFGTGTEAFF	TGTGCCAGCAGTTACTTCGGGACAGGCACTGAAGCTTTCTTT
NA	TRBV27	TRBJ2-4	many	CASSLSLGGGVSPTKNIQYF	TGTGCCAGCAGTTTATCTCTCGGCGGAGGGGTCTCTCCTACCAAAAACATTCAGTACTTC
TRBD1	TRBV7-2	TRBJ1-2	many	CASSLGTGRDGYTF	TGTGCCAGCAGCTTAGGGACAGGGAGGGATGGCTACACCTTC
NA	TRBV4-3	TRBJ2-6	few	CASSHEGGTGANVLTF	TGCGCCAGCAGCCATGAAGGGGGAACTGGGGCCAACGTCCTGACTTTC
TRBD1	TRBV11-2	TRBJ2-4	many	CASSSWTGTSWGTKNIQYF	TGTGCCAGCAGCTCCTGGACAGGGACCTCTTGGGGGACCAAAAACATTCAGTACTTC
NA	TRBV27	TRBJ1-1	many	CASSLLSDTEAFF	TGTGCCAGCAGTCTCCTATCGGACACTGAAGCTTTCTTT
NA	TRBV6-1	TRBJ2-5	NA	CASSPARGGKDQETQYF	TGTGCCAGCAGCCCTGCCCGGGGAGGCAAAGATCAAGAGACCCAGTACTTC
NA	TRBV12-3/TRBV12-4	TRBJ2-7	many	CASRLVWGVGEQYF	TGTGCCAGCAGGCTTGTATGGGGAGTCGGGGAGCAGTACTTC
TRBD1	TRBV19	TRBJ1-5	NA	CASSIEFRDRVIANQPQHF	TGTGCCAGTAGTATCGAATTCCGGGACAGGGTTATAGCAAATCAGCCCCAGCATTTT
TRBD1	TRBV12-3/TRBV12-4	TRBJ2-7	many	CASSLDTGGEQYF	TGTGCCAGCAGTTTAGATACAGGGGGTGAGCAGTACTTC
NA	TRBV20-1	TRBJ2-5	NA	CSTPLMSPEETQYF	TGCAGTACCCCCTTAATGAGCCCGGAAGAGACCCAGTACTTC
NA	TRBV12-3/TRBV12-4	TRBJ1-1	NA	CASSSTGIGGRTEAFF	TGTGCCAGCAGTTCAACAGGGATCGGGGGAAGGACTGAAGCTTTCTTT
NA	TRBV12-3/TRBV12-4	TRBJ1-1	many	CASRPRRGQQSTEAFF	TGTGCCAGCAGACCTAGGAGGGGCCAGCAGAGCACTGAAGCTTTCTTT
TRBD2	TRBV9	TRBJ2-7	NA	CASSVGLAGSEQYF	TGTGCCAGCAGCGTAGGGCTAGCGGGAAGCGAGCAGTACTTC
NA	TRBV7-8	TRBJ2-1	once	CASSLGPHNEQFF	TGTGCCAGCAGCTTGGGGCCTCACAATGAGCAGTTCTTC
TRBD1	TRBV6-1	TRBJ1-2	many	CASSEQTGGYYGYTF	TGTGCCAGCAGTGAACAGACAGGGGGGTACTATGGCTACACCTTC
NA	TRBV6-1	TRBJ1-2	few	CASRERAYGYTF	TGTGCCAGCAGAGAAAGGGCCTATGGCTACACCTTC
NA	TRBV6-9	TRBJ1-6	many	CASSYGPNSPLHF	TGTGCCAGCAGTTATGGTCCCAATTCACCCCTCCACTTT
TRBD2	TRBV6-2/TRBV6-3	TRBJ2-2	many	CASSYSEASGTQAGELFF	TGTGCCAGCAGTTACTCGGAGGCTAGCGGGACACAGGCCGGGGAGCTGTTTTTT
NA	TRBV19	TRBJ2-5	many	CASSSRRGWNQETQYF	TGTGCCAGTAGTAGCCGAAGGGGATGGAACCAAGAGACCCAGTACTTC
TRBD1	TRBV11-2	TRBJ2-2	many	CASSGAPGQGHTGELFF	TGTGCCAGCAGCGGAGCTCCGGGACAGGGGCACACCGGGGAGCTGTTTTTT
NA	TRBV6-1	TRBJ2-4	many	CASSIGLLPPHIQYF	TGTGCCAGCAGTATCGGACTCCTGCCGCCCCACATTCAGTACTTC
NA	TRBV7-2	TRBJ2-7	many	CASSPRTGLLGTEQYF	TGTGCCAGCAGCCCACGGACGGGACTCCTAGGTACCGAGCAGTACTTC
NA	TRBV11-2	TRBJ2-1	NA	CASSLVRSSNEQFF	TGTGCCAGCAGCTTAGTCAGGTCTTCGAATGAGCAGTTCTTC
TRBD1	TRBV2	TRBJ1-1	NA	CASRRDRNTEAFF	TGTGCCAGCAGGAGGGACAGAAACACTGAAGCTTTCTTT
NA	TRBV6-1	TRBJ1-6	many	CASAKAENSPLHF	TGTGCCAGCGCAAAAGCGGAGAATTCACCCCTCCACTTT
NA	TRBV12-3/TRBV12-4	TRBJ1-3	many	CASAQRALAGNTIYF	TGTGCCAGCGCTCAACGGGCCCTTGCTGGAAACACCATATATTTT
NA	TRBV19	TRBJ2-7	many	CASSWGWNWPYEQYF	TGTGCCAGTAGTTGGGGTTGGAATTGGCCTTACGAGCAGTACTTC
TRBD1	TRBV10-3	TRBJ2-7	many	CAITLGQGPYEQYF	TGTGCCATCACCCTGGGACAGGGACCTTACGAGCAGTACTTC
NA	TRBV28	TRBJ2-5	many	CASGLQETQYF	TGTGCCAGCGGACTACAAGAGACCCAGTACTTC
NA	TRBV15	TRBJ2-5	NA	CATSRDFQGETQYF	TGTGCCACCAGCAGAGATTTTCAGGGAGAGACCCAGTACTTC
TRBD1	TRBV27	TRBJ1-3	many	CASSLTGAGNTIYF	TGTGCCAGCAGTTTGACAGGGGCAGGAAACACCATATATTTT
NA	TRBV12-3/TRBV12-4	TRBJ2-5	once	CASGPNKVTLETQYF	TGTGCCAGCGGCCCCAACAAAGTGACCCTGGAGACCCAGTACTTC